The entry below describes one T cell receptor beta chain. Germline CDR1 reads KGHSH; CDR2 reads LQKENI. There are 14 residues in the CDR3. The V segment lost 4 bases and the J segment 4 bases; nucleotides outside the gene matches: 5. Method: immunoSEQ multiplex PCR; TCRdb's copy keeps in-frame clones and lacks some. The data hold about 60,000 clones, with 75% to 95% observed a single time. The data were taken from a study of OX40 agonist ivuxolimab in advanced cancers. Study details: The study gave patients intravenous ivuxolimab at 0.01 to 10 mg/kg every 2 weeks. Participants could have had prior anti-PD-1, anti-PD-L1 or anti-CTLA-4 therapy, and less than 45% had some. Of the patients, three showed partial responses, one with hepatocellular carcinoma and two with cutaneous melanoma.

At cycle 4 day 1, cycle 7 day 1, and baseline, blood was sampled. The gene calls are TRBV18 and TRBJ2-7, with 9 bases identical to TRBD1. The sequencing here drew on CD4+ or CD8+ T cells sorted from blood, taken in a trial of the OX40 agonist ivuxolimab. The TCR comes from an adult with an advanced solid tumor such as melanoma, head and neck, liver or kidney cancer. Here the CDR3 DNA reads TGTGCCAGCTCACTCTCCGGGACAGGGTACGAGCAGTACTTC. This sequence encodes CASSLSGTGYEQYF.